The rows below give T cell receptor beta chains drawn from one sample of a study of blood T cell repertoires in COVID-19. Using immunoSEQ multiplex PCR, the repertoire was profiled, and TCRdb retains in-frame clones only, with some absent. Among 250,000 to 300,000 clones listed, approximately 78% were seen once. The sample comprised PBMCs or T cells enriched from blood (not recorded which). These TCRs come from a man in his forties who had been exposed to COVID-19. CDR3s include the opening cysteine and the closing phenylalanine or tryptophan. The D gene is left open where the match is weak. The listing skips clone size in some rows; elsewhere it reads once, few, many or a size class.

d_gene,abundance,j_gene,v_gene,CDR3aa,CDR3nt
NA,NA,TRBJ1-2,TRBV12-3/TRBV12-4,CASSVNRAGYTF,TGTGCCAGCAGTGTGAACAGGGCGGGCTACACCTTC
NA,NA,TRBJ1-3,TRBV11-2,CASSFPGGPRGGNTIYF,TGTGCCAGCAGCTTCCCGGGAGGCCCCAGGGGTGGAAACACCATATATTTT
NA,NA,TRBJ1-1,TRBV7-9,CASSLLSENTEAFF,TGTGCCAGCAGCTTATTATCAGAGAACACTGAAGCTTTCTTT
TRBD1,NA,TRBJ1-1,TRBV9,CASSVTGGSTEAFF,TGTGCCAGCAGCGTAACAGGGGGCTCGACGGAAGCTTTCTTT
NA,NA,TRBJ2-7,TRBV18,CASSPGVGGRTGEQYF,TGTGCCAGCTCACCGGGGGTCGGGGGACGGACGGGCGAGCAGTACTTC
TRBD1,NA,TRBJ2-1,TRBV5-1,CASSLGTGNPNEQFF,TGCGCCAGCAGCTTGGGGACAGGTAATCCCAATGAGCAGTTCTTC
TRBD2,NA,TRBJ2-6,TRBV19,CASSKTSGSSGANVLTF,TGTGCCAGTAGTAAGACTAGCGGGAGCTCTGGGGCCAACGTCCTGACTTTC
TRBD1,NA,TRBJ1-2,TRBV19,CASSTNDRGGYTF,TGTGCCAGTAGTACCAACGACAGGGGAGGCTACACCTTC
TRBD1,NA,TRBJ2-7,TRBV27,CASSSTTGYEQYF,TGTGCCAGCAGTTCGACGACAGGGTACGAGCAGTACTTC
NA,many,TRBJ1-3,TRBV30,CAWSDSGNTIYF,TGTGCCTGGAGTGACAGTGGAAACACCATATATTTT
TRBD2,NA,TRBJ2-7,TRBV19,CASSIRTSNYEQYF,TGTGCCAGTAGTATACGGACTAGCAACTACGAGCAGTACTTC
TRBD2,NA,TRBJ2-3,TRBV11-3,CASSLKGLAGGSTDTQYF,TGTGCCAGCAGCTTGAAGGGACTAGCGGGAGGGTCGACAGATACGCAGTATTTT
NA,NA,TRBJ2-2,TRBV12-5,CASGFPTSSGELFF,TGTGCTAGTGGTTTCCCTACTAGTTCCGGGGAGCTGTTTTTT
TRBD1,NA,TRBJ2-7,TRBV18,CASSGGTGPYEQYF,TGTGCCAGCTCAGGCGGGACAGGCCCCTACGAGCAGTACTTC
NA,few,TRBJ2-7,TRBV6-4,CASRIRGYEQYF,TGTGCCAGCAGGATTAGAGGCTACGAGCAGTACTTC
TRBD2,NA,TRBJ2-2,TRBV6-5,CATRGTSGRNGELFF,TGTGCCACAAGAGGGACTAGCGGGAGAAACGGGGAGCTGTTTTTT
TRBD2,NA,TRBJ2-7,TRBV11-1,CASSFGLASRSYEQYF,TGTGCCAGCAGCTTCGGACTAGCGTCGAGATCCTACGAGCAGTACTTC
NA,NA,TRBJ2-1,TRBV11-3,CASSPWDYEQFF,TGTGCCAGCAGCCCGTGGGACTATGAGCAGTTCTTC
NA,few,TRBJ1-3,TRBV11-2,CASSNWSPGNTIYF,TGTGCCAGCAGCAACTGGTCCCCGGGAAACACCATATATTTT
NA,NA,TRBJ1-1,TRBV11-2,CASSGLFEAFF,TGTGCCAGCAGCGGCCTGTTTGAAGCTTTCTTT
TRBD2,NA,TRBJ2-5,TRBV4-1,CASRGGSLAGQETQYF,TGCGCCAGCAGGGGGGGGTCTCTAGCGGGACAAGAGACCCAGTACTTC
NA,once,TRBJ1-3,TRBV11-3,CASSHPGGNTIYF,TGTGCCAGCAGCCATCCGGGAGGAAACACCATATATTTT
NA,NA,TRBJ1-1,TRBV9,CASSVATGREAFF,TGTGCCAGCAGCGTAGCAACAGGGCGCGAAGCTTTCTTT
TRBD2,NA,TRBJ2-4,TRBV19,CASSSSGLAKNIQYF,TGTGCCAGTAGCTCTAGCGGGCTAGCCAAAAACATTCAGTACTTC
TRBD1,NA,TRBJ1-2,TRBV24-1,CATSDSRQGHANYGYTF,TGTGCCACCAGTGATTCCCGACAGGGGCACGCTAACTATGGCTACACCTTC
NA,NA,TRBJ2-1,TRBV11-2,CASSLSSGRYNEQFF,TGTGCCAGCAGCTTATCCAGCGGTAGATACAATGAGCAGTTCTTC
NA,NA,TRBJ1-4,TRBV2,CASSEATQGPREKLFF,TGTGCCAGCAGTGAAGCGACTCAGGGTCCCCGGGAAAAACTGTTTTTT
TRBD1,few,TRBJ1-1,TRBV7-3,CASSLGTGDLEAFF,TGTGCCAGCAGCTTAGGGACAGGGGACCTTGAAGCTTTCTTT
NA,once,TRBJ1-5,TRBV5-1,CASSEQPNQPQHF,TGCGCCAGCAGCGAACAGCCCAATCAGCCCCAGCATTTT
TRBD2,once,TRBJ2-7,TRBV19,CASSSGRGEQYF,TGTGCCAGTAGTAGCGGGAGGGGGGAGCAGTACTTC
NA,NA,TRBJ2-7,TRBV11-1,CASAEGQGPYEQYF,TGTGCCAGCGCGGAAGGTCAGGGCCCCTACGAGCAGTACTTC
NA,NA,TRBJ1-5,TRBV19,CASSLTVNQPQHF,TGTGCCAGTAGCCTGACAGTTAATCAGCCCCAGCATTTT
NA,NA,TRBJ1-2,TRBV19,CASRIQGSSNYGYTF,TGTGCCAGTAGAATACAGGGTTCCTCTAACTATGGCTACACCTTC
TRBD2,NA,TRBJ2-7,TRBV4-2,CASSQELAGRYEQYF,TGTGCCAGCAGCCAAGAATTAGCGGGACGGTACGAGCAGTACTTC
TRBD1,many,TRBJ2-7,TRBV11-2,CASSLGQGTSKQYF,TGTGCCAGCAGCTTAGGACAGGGCACCTCCAAGCAGTACTTC
NA,NA,TRBJ2-2,TRBV18,CASSPPNIPPAGELFF,TGTGCCAGCTCACCACCCAATATACCCCCGGCCGGGGAGCTGTTTTTT
NA,NA,TRBJ1-6,TRBV2,CASSTRQGGNSPLHF,TGTGCCAGCAGCACTCGCCAGGGAGGAAATTCACCCCTCCACTTT
TRBD2,once,TRBJ2-7,TRBV7-8,CASSPPGRESLEQYF,TGTGCCAGCAGCCCCCCAGGGCGGGAGTCTTTGGAGCAGTACTTC
NA,NA,TRBJ2-3,TRBV6-5,CASSYSRGDTQYF,TGTGCCAGCAGTTACTCCAGGGGAGATACGCAGTATTTT